The 31 T cell receptor beta chains in this list originate from one sample, sequenced in a study of T cell responses to AZD1222 COVID-19 vaccine. Assay: immunoSEQ multiplex PCR; the TCRdb copy retains only in-frame clones and omits some. The sample includes approximately 150,000 clones, about 92% of them seen just once. Sequenced here: peripheral blood, sampled 28 days after the second AZD1222 dose. The receptor source for this set is an adult who received the AZD1222 COVID-19 vaccine.

V gene TRBV10-3 combines with J gene TRBJ1-1, with 7 bases identical to TRBD1. Germline CDR1 is ENHRY and CDR2 is SYGVKD. V shed 10 bases, J shed 1 base, and the junction held 6 bases outside the gene matches. The CDR3 length is 13 residues. The chain's CDR3 is CATRQGTNTEAFF. The CDR3 DNA follows: TGTGCCACCAGACAGGGAACGAACACTGAAGCTTTCTTT.

A note on this clone: The junction departs from the called germline gene at one end, perhaps through a read error. The chain carries TRBV2 and TRBJ1-2; tentative D call: TRBD1 (5 bases). Germline V lookup: CDR1 SNHLY, CDR2 FYNNEI. The CDR3 has 15 amino acids. The DNA for the CDR3 is TGTGCCAGCAGGGAAGTGGGGCAGGGCAACTATGGCTACACCTTC. Translation: CASREVGQGNYGYTF.

The chain is built from TRBV5-1 and TRBJ2-7; TRBD1 aligns across 8 bases. The V segment lost 4 bases and the J segment 1 base; nucleotides outside the gene matches: 7. CDR3 size: 15 residues. Germline V gene sequence: CDR1 SGHRS, CDR2 YFSETQ. CDR3: CASSAVQGDSYEQYF. The DNA for the CDR3 is TGCGCCAGCAGCGCGGTACAGGGGGATTCCTACGAGCAGTACTTC.

The chain has TRBV3-1 (or the pseudogene TRBV3-2) and TRBJ2-1, with unresolved D. This CDR3 is built from 19 residues. CDR1 LGHDT and CDR2 YNNKEL come from the germline V gene (reference sequence). The V end was cut by 2 bases, the J end by 0 bases, with 20 bases between. CDR3 nucleotides: TGTGCCAGCAGCCAAAGGTGGCTTAGTCCCCGAAGCTCCTACAATGAGCAGTTCTTC. Its protein is CASSQRWLSPRSSYNEQFF.

V gene TRBV2 combines with J gene TRBJ1-4, with 9 bases lining up with TRBD1. The germline gives CDR1 SNHLY, CDR2 FYNNEI. This CDR3 contains 19 residues. Germline trimming cut 7 bases from V and 8 bases from J; bases unmatched to any gene: 23. Written as DNA, the CDR3 is TGTGCCAGCACTCTCCTTCCCCCCCGGACAGGGGAGTGGGGAGAAAAACTGTTTTTT. As protein: CASTLLPPRTGEWGEKLFF.

The gene calls are TRBV30 and TRBJ2-2; 10 bases fit TRBD1. With 3 bases clipped from V and 7 bases from J, the junction kept 8 bases outside the gene matches. Germline CDR1 and CDR2: GTSNPN and SVGIG (reference sequence). This CDR3 contains 15 residues. The CDR3 protein is CAWRYRDRGFGELFF. CDR3 DNA: TGTGCCTGGAGGTACCGGGACAGGGGATTCGGGGAGCTGTTTTTT.

V usage is TRBV18 and J usage is TRBJ1-2; 10 bases match TRBD1. Germline V gene lookup returns CDR1 KGHSH and CDR2 LQKENI. The CDR3 totals 15 residues. The ends lost 0 bases at V and 2 bases at J; junction bases unmatched: 0. The CDR3 region is CASSPPGQGNYGYTF. CDR3 sequence (DNA): TGTGCCAGCTCACCACCGGGACAGGGGAACTATGGCTACACCTTC.

The rearrangement links TRBV19 to TRBJ1-6, with D unclear. Germline CDR1 and CDR2: LNHDA and SQIVND (reference sequence). Trimming left V 6 bases short and J 0 bases short, with 3 bases between. There are 13 residues in the CDR3. CDR3 region: CASRHSYNSPLHF. CDR3 sequence (DNA): TGTGCCAGTAGGCACTCCTATAATTCACCCCTCCACTTT.

CDR3 in amino acids: CASSLAGGGRQPQHF. CDR3 sequence (DNA): TGTGCCAGCAGCTTGGCTGGTGGGGGTCGACAGCCCCAGCATTTT. This chain connects TRBV5-5 to TRBJ1-5, with a possible D match to TRBD1 (5 bases). CDR1 and CDR2 from the germline V gene are SGHKS and YYEKEE (reference sequence). Trimming took 0 bases from V and 7 from J, leaving 14 bases between them. This CDR3 spans 15 amino acids.

This chain links TRBV27 with TRBJ1-6, with D tentatively TRBD1 (5 bases). V shed 4 bases and J shed 10 bases, with 14 bases lying between them. Germline V gene sequence: CDR1 MNHEY, CDR2 SMNVEV (reference sequence). The CDR3 is 14 residues long. The CDR3 bases are TGTGCCAGCAGTTGGGGCAGTCCGAACTCACCCCTCCACTTT. It yields the protein CASSWGSPNSPLHF.

The V gene is TRBV5-1, the J gene TRBJ1-2; 8 nucleotides line up with TRBD1. Trimming removed 0 bases from V and 8 bases from J; junction bases left unmatched: 15. The CDR3 length is 17 residues. Germline loops: CDR1 SGHRS, CDR2 YFSETQ. CDR3 protein: CASSLGDRQALIRGYTF. The DNA for the CDR3 is TGCGCCAGCAGCTTGGGGGACAGGCAAGCTCTTATCCGGGGCTACACCTTC. Together with reference TRBV5-1 and TRBJ1-2, the CDR3 gives the full variable domain: KAGVTQTPRYLIKTRGQQVTLSCSPISGHRSVSWYQQTPGQGLQFLFEYFSETQRNKGNFPGRFSGRQFSNSRSEMNVSTLELGDSALYLCASSLGDRQALIRGYTFGSGTRLTVV.

This clone was detected once. The DNA for the CDR3 is TGTGCCAGCAGCGCCCGGCGTAGTAGTTATGGCTACACCTTC. This sequence encodes CASSARRSSYGYTF. This sequence joins TRBV13 and TRBJ1-2; D is uncertain. Trimming left V 5 bases short and J 5 bases short, with 15 bases between. The length of the CDR3 is 14 residues. Per the germline V gene, CDR1 is PRHDT and CDR2 is FYEKMQ (reference sequence).

The CDR3 spells CASSNREGYEQYF. The CDR3 region has the DNA TGTGCCAGCAGCAACCGGGAGGGCTACGAGCAGTACTTC. The J gene is TRBJ2-7, the V gene TRBV21-1; TRBD2, the table's D call, lacks a check against the DNA. TRBV21-1 is a recognized pseudogene. This CDR3 spans 13 amino acids.

The V call is TRBV30, the J call TRBJ1-4; TRBD1 might be the D (5 bases). CDR1 is GTSNPN and CDR2 is SVGIG in the germline V gene (reference sequence). V was pared by 0 bases and J by 4 bases, with 6 bases between. The CDR3 has 13 residues. The CDR3 coding sequence is TGTGCCTGGAGTGTACAGGTTAATGAAAAACTGTTTTTT. Translated: CAWSVQVNEKLFF.

The chain couples TRBV12-3 or TRBV12-4 to TRBJ1-1; unclear D gene. The CDR3 loop spans 13 amino acids. V dropped 3 bases and J dropped 0 bases, with 5 bases sitting between them. The CDR3 DNA reads TGTGCCAGCAGTTTGAAGATGAACACTGAAGCTTTCTTT. It yields the protein CASSLKMNTEAFF.

This chain uses TRBV11-2 with TRBJ2-1; D gene uncertain. V was trimmed by 6 bases and J by 7 bases, leaving 13 bases between them. This CDR3 has 13 amino acids. Looked up from germline, CDR1 is SGHAT and CDR2 is FQNNGV. CDR3 nucleotides: TGTGCCAGCAGTGCCTTCTTTAGGAATGAGCAGTTCTTC. It encodes CASSAFFRNEQFF.

V usage is TRBV13 and J usage is TRBJ2-7; possible D gene TRBD1, 5 bases. Looked up from germline, CDR1 is PRHDT and CDR2 is FYEKMQ (reference sequence). The ends were cut back, 3 bases at V and 2 bases at J, with 8 bases in the middle. The CDR3 contains 13 residues. The chain's CDR3 is CASSFQGAYEQYF. The CDR3 bases are TGTGCCAGCAGCTTCCAAGGGGCCTACGAGCAGTACTTC.

The chain combines TRBV3-1 (or the pseudogene TRBV3-2) with TRBJ2-7; a possible D gene is TRBD1 (6 bases). The germline V and J ends were trimmed by 3 bases and 2 bases, with 8 bases remaining between them. CDR1 and CDR2 from the germline V gene are LGHDT and YNNKEL (reference sequence). The CDR3 contains 13 residues. The chain's CDR3 is CASSQGDTYEQYF. Written as DNA, the CDR3 is TGTGCCAGCAGCCAGGGGGACACCTACGAGCAGTACTTC.

The chain joins TRBV7-8 to TRBJ2-4; 8 nucleotides agree with TRBD1. V shed 5 bases and J 8 bases; nucleotides not matched to a gene: 11. Germline CDR1 and CDR2: SGHVS and FQNEAQ. This CDR3 contains 15 residues. The CDR3 is CASSERTGIGDIQYF. CDR3 bases: TGTGCCAGCAGCGAGAGGACAGGGATAGGGGACATTCAGTACTTC.

The DNA of the CDR3 is TGTGCCGGAGGGGATATGAGCAATCAGCCCCAGCATTTT. Its translation: CAGGDMSNQPQHF. The chain joins TRBV10-3 to TRBJ1-5, with D perhaps TRBD1 (5 bases). CDR1 is ENHRY, CDR2 SYGVKD, per germline. CDR3 length equals 13 residues. Trimming pared 11 bases from V and 1 base from J, leaving 12 bases between.

Here the CDR3 reads CASSYSIPNQPQHF. The CDR3 coding sequence is TGTGCCAGCAGTTACTCGATTCCCAATCAGCCCCAGCATTTT. V usage is TRBV6-2 or TRBV6-3 and J usage is TRBJ1-5; D gene uncertain. The V end lost 0 bases, the J end lost 3 bases, and 6 bases lay between the germline ends. The length of the CDR3 is 14 residues. The germline V gene encodes CDR1 MNHEY and CDR2 SVGEGT.

As regards this clone: A junction boundary mismatches the germline segment, possibly from a read error. The V and J genes are TRBV29-1 and TRBJ1-1, with D maybe TRBD1 (5 bases). CDR3 length equals 12 residues. Germline V gene lookup returns CDR1 SQVTM and CDR2 ANQGSEA. CDR3 DNA: TGCAGCGGTTCCTCAGGGAACGCTGAAGCTTTCTTT. Translating gives CSGSSGNAEAFF.

The V gene is TRBV6-6, the J gene TRBJ2-6, with D uncertain. The length of the CDR3 is 16 residues. Trimming removed 2 bases at V and 0 bases at J, with 8 bases between. CDR1 and CDR2 (germline): MNHNY, SVGAGI (reference sequence). As DNA, the CDR3 is TGTGCCAGCAGTTACGCCAGATTCTCTGGGGCCAACGTCCTGACTTTC. This codes for CASSYARFSGANVLTF.

The chain joins TRBV6-5 to TRBJ2-3; unclear D gene. The CDR3 sequence is 13 residues long. The V end lost 6 bases, the J end lost 0 bases, and 7 bases lay between the germline ends. CDR1 and CDR2 from the germline V gene are MNHEY and SVGAGI. CDR3 sequence reads: CASSVDSTDTQYF. The CDR3 DNA sequence: TGTGCCAGCAGCGTGGACAGCACAGATACGCAGTATTTT.

This chain connects TRBV27 to TRBJ1-5; a possible D gene is TRBD1 (6 bases). V was pared by 6 bases and J by 7 bases, with 16 bases between. This CDR3 has 14 amino acids. The germline V gene has CDR1 MNHEY and CDR2 SMNVEV (reference sequence). CDR3 sequence (DNA): TGTGCCAGCAGGTCCTTGACAGGCACCCAGCCCCAGCATTTT. It codes for CASRSLTGTQPQHF.

The genes are TRBV11-3 and TRBJ1-1; D not resolved. Germline CDR1 reads SGHNT; CDR2 reads YENEEA. This CDR3 comprises 13 residues. The ends were cut back, 1 base at V and 7 bases at J, with 10 bases in the middle. CDR3 sequence reads: CASSLVDGGEAFF. The CDR3 DNA reads TGTGCCAGCAGCTTAGTGGACGGAGGTGAAGCTTTCTTT.

This sequence joins TRBV19 and TRBJ2-7; D is ambiguous. V was pared by 2 bases and J by 2 bases, with 10 bases between. This CDR3 contains 14 residues. Germline V gene sequence: CDR1 LNHDA, CDR2 SQIVND (reference sequence). The CDR3 sequence: CASSINPRTYEQYF. The DNA for the CDR3 is TGTGCCAGTAGTATAAACCCGAGAACCTACGAGCAGTACTTC.

V gene TRBV7-6 combines with J gene TRBJ2-5, with 7 bases lining up with TRBD1. The CDR3 runs 16 residues. V was clipped by 5 bases and J by 2 bases; unmatched bases: 11. From germline, CDR1 is SGHVS and CDR2 FNYEAQ. CDR3: CASSPTGREGQETQYF. CDR3 nucleotides: TGTGCCAGCAGCCCGACAGGGAGAGAGGGGCAAGAGACCCAGTACTTC.

This clone was picked up one time. V usage is TRBV5-1 and J usage is TRBJ1-2, with TRBD1 identical over 7 bases. The trim removed 4 bases at V and 0 bases at J, leaving 9 bases unmatched. The CDR3 extends over 16 amino acids. Germline-derived CDR1 and CDR2 are SGHRS and YFSETQ. CDR3 DNA sequence: TGCGCCAGCAGCCGAAGTCGGGACAGAGCTAACTATGGCTACACCTTC. This translates into CASSRSRDRANYGYTF.

This clone appeared a single time. The chain is built from TRBV18 and TRBJ2-3; D unclear. CDR1 and CDR2 (germline): KGHSH, LQKENI. Deletions cut 2 bases from V and 4 bases from J, with 10 bases between. The CDR3 extends over 14 amino acids. CDR3 region: CASSPSYVADTQYF. CDR3 bases: TGTGCCAGCTCACCATCGTACGTTGCAGATACGCAGTATTTT.

V gene TRBV12-3 or TRBV12-4 combines with J gene TRBJ1-1, with D perhaps TRBD1 (5 bases). The CDR3 extends over 13 amino acids. The V gene lost 6 bases and the J gene lost 3 bases, with 11 bases spanning the gap. The CDR3 nucleotides read TGTGCCAGCAGCATACAGGTTTACACTGAAGCTTTCTTT. This sequence encodes CASSIQVYTEAFF.